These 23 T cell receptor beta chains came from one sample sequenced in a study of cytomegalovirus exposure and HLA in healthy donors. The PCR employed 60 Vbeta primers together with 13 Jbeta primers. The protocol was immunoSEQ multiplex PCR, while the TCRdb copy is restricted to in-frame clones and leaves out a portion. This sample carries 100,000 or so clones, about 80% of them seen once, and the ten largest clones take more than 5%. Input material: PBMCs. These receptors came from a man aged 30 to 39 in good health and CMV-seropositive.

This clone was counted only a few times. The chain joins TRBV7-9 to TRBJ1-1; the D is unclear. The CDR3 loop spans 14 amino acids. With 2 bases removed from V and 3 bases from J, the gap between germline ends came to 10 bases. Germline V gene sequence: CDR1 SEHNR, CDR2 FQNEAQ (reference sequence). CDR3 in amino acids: CASSLSGQYTEAFF. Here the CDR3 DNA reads TGTGCCAGCAGCTTAAGCGGGCAATACACTGAAGCTTTCTTT.

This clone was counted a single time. CDR3 in amino acids: CASSPRAGGTYEQYF. Here the CDR3 DNA reads TGTGCCAGCAGTCCTCGGGCAGGGGGGACCTACGAGCAGTACTTC. V gene TRBV6-5 combines with J gene TRBJ2-5, with a weak D call TRBD1 (7 bases). The J call may be wrong; the DNA end is better matched by TRBJ2-7. The CDR3 is 15 amino acids. Germline V lookup: CDR1 MNHEY, CDR2 SVGAGI.

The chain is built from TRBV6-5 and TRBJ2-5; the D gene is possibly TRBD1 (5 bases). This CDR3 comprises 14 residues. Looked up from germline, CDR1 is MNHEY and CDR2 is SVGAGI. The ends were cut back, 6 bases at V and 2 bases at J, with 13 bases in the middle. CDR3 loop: CASRLGGAQETQYF. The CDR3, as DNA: TGTGCCAGCAGGCTGGGTGGGGCGCAAGAGACCCAGTACTTC.

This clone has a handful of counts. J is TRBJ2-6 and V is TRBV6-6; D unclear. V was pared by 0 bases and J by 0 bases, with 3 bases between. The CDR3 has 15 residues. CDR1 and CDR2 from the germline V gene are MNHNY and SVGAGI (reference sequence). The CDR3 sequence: CASSYSSSGANVLTF. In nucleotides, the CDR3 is TGTGCCAGCAGTTACTCGAGCTCTGGGGCCAACGTCCTGACTTTC.

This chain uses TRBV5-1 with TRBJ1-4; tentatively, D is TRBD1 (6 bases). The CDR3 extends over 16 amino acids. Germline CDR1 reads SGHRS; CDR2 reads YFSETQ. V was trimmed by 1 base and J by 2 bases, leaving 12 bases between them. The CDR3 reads CASSLPGGGTNEKLFF. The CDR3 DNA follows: TGCGCCAGCAGCTTGCCTGGGGGGGGCACTAATGAAAAACTGTTTTTT.

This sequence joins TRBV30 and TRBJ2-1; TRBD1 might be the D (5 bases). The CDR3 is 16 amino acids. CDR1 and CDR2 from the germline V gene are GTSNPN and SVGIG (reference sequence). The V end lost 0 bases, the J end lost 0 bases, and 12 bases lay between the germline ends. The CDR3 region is CAWSVLGRSSYNEQFF. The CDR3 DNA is TGTGCCTGGAGTGTACTGGGGCGGAGCTCCTACAATGAGCAGTTCTTC. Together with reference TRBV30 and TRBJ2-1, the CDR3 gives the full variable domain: SQTIHQWPATLVQPVGSPLSLECTVEGTSNPNLYWYRQAAGRGLQLLFYSVGIGQISSEVPQNLSASRPQDRQFILSSKKLLLSDSGFYLCAWSVLGRSSYNEQFFGPGTRLTVL.

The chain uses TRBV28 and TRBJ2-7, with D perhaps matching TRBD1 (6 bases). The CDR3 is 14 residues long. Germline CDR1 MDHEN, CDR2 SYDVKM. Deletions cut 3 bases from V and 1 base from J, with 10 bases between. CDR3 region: CASSFRQGSYEQYF. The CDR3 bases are TGTGCCAGCAGTTTCCGGCAGGGGTCCTACGAGCAGTACTTC.

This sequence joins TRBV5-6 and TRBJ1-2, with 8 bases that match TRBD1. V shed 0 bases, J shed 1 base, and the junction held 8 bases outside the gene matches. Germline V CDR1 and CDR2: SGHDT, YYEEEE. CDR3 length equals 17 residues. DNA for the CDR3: TGTGCCAGCAGCTTGGATCTGAGGACAGGGATTAACTATGGCTACACCTTC. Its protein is CASSLDLRTGINYGYTF.

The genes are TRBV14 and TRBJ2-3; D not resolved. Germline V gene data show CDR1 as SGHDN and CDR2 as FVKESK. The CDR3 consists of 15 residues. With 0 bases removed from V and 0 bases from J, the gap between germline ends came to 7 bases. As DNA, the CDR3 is TGTGCCAGCAGCCAAGAAAGAACTAGCACAGATACGCAGTATTTT. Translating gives CASSQERTSTDTQYF.

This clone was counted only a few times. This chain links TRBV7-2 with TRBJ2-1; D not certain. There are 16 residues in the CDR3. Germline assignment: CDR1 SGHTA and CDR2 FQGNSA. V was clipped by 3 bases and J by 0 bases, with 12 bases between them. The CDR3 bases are TGTGCCAGCAGCTTTATATCGGGTTCCTCCTACAATGAGCAGTTCTTC. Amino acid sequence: CASSFISGSSYNEQFF. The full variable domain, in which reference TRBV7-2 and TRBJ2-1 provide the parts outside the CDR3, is GAGVSQSPSNKVTEKGKDVELRCDPISGHTALYWYRQSLGQGLEFLIYFQGNSAPDKSGLPSDRFSAERTGGSVSTLTIQRTQQEDSAVYLCASSFISGSSYNEQFFGPGTRLTVL.

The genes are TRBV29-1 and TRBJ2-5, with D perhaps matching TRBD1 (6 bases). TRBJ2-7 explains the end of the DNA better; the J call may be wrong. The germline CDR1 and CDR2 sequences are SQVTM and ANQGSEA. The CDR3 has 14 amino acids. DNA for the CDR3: TGCAGCGTGGGGGTTGGGACACTCTCCTACGAGCAGTACTTC. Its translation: CSVGVGTLSYEQYF.

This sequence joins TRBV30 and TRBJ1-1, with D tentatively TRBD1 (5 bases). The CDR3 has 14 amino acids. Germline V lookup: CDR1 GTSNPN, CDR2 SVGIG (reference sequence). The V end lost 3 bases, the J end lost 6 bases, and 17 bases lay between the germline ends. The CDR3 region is CAWSRGQGTPEAFF. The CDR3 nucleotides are TGTGCCTGGAGCCGAGGCCAGGGCACACCTGAAGCTTTCTTT.

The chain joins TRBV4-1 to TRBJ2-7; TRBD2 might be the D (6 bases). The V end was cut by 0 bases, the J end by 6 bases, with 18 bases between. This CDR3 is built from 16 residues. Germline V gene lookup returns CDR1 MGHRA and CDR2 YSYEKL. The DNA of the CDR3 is TGCGCCAGCAGCCAAGAGGGCCTGGTTCGGGGGAGCGAGCAGTACTTC. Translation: CASSQEGLVRGSEQYF.

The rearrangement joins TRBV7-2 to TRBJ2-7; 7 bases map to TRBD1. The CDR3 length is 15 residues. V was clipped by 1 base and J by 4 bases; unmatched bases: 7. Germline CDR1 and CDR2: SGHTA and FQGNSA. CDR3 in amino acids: CASSLGGGDIYEQYF. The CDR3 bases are TGTGCCAGCAGCTTAGGAGGGGGCGATATTTACGAGCAGTACTTC.

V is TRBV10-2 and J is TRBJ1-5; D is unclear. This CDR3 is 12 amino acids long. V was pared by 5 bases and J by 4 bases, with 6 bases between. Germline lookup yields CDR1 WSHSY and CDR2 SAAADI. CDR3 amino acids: CASSRGNQPQHF. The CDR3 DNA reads TGCGCCAGCAGTCGAGGGAATCAGCCCCAGCATTTT.

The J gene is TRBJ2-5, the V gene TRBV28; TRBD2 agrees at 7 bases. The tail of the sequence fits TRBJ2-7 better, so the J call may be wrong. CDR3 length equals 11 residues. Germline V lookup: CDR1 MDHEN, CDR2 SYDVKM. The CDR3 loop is CASRGGPEQYF. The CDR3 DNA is TGTGCCAGCAGGGGAGGGCCCGAGCAGTACTTC.

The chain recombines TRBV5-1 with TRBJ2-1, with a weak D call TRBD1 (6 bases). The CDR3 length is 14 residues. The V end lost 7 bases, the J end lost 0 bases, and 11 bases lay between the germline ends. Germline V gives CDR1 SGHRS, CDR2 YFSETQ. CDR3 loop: CASFRGNSYNEQFF. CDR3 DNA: TGCGCCAGCTTTAGGGGGAACTCCTACAATGAGCAGTTCTTC.

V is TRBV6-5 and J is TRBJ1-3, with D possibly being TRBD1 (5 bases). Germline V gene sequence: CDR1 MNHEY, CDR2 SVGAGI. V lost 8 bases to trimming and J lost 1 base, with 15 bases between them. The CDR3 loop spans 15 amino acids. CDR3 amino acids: CASAMTQGSGNTIYF. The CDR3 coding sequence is TGTGCCAGCGCGATGACTCAGGGTTCTGGAAACACCATATATTTT.

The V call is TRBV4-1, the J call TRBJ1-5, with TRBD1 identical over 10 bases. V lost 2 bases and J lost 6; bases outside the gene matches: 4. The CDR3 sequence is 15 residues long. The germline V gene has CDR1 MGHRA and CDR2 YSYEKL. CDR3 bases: TGCGCCAGCAGCCAATGGACAGGGGGAGGTCAGCCCCAGCATTTT. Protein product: CASSQWTGGGQPQHF.

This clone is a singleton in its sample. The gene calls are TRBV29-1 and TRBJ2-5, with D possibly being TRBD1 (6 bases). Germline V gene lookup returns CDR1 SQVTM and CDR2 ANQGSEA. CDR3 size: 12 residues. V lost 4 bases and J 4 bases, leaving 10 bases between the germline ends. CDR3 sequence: CSVGLGAETQYF. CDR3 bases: TGCAGCGTTGGATTGGGGGCAGAGACCCAGTACTTC.

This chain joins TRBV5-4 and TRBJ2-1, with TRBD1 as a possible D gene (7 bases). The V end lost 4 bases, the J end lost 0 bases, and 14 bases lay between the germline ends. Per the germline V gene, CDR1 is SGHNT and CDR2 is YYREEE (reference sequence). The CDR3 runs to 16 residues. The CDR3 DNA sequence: TGTGCCAGCAGCCGCCCCCAGGGGGGCTCCTACAATGAGCAGTTCTTC. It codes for CASSRPQGGSYNEQFF.

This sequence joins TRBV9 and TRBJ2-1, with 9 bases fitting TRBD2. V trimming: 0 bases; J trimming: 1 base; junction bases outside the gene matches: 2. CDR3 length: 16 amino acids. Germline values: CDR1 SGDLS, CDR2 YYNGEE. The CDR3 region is CASSVALAGSYNEQFF. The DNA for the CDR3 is TGTGCCAGCAGCGTAGCACTAGCGGGTTCCTACAATGAGCAGTTCTTC.

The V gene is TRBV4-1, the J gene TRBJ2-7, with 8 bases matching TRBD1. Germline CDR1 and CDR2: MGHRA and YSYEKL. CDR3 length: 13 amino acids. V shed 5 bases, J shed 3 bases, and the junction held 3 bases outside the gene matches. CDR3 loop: CASSYTGGYEQYF. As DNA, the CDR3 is TGCGCCAGCAGCTACACAGGGGGCTACGAGCAGTACTTC.